This T cell receptor (beta chain) is drawn from a study of chemoradiotherapy in HPV16-positive cancers. A single count supports this clone. This CDR3 spans 12 amino acids. Germline CDR1 and CDR2: GTSNPN and SVGIG (reference sequence). V was trimmed by 3 bases and J by 0 bases, leaving 2 bases between them. Sequenced by immunoSEQ multiplex PCR; TCRdb stores in-frame clones only, minus some. The sample yields over 20,000 clones, roughly 84% seen once. This sequence originates from a human donor with HPV-associated anogenital cancer. The source was blood, collected from a patient who underwent chemoradiotherapy. The chain joins TRBV30 to TRBJ1-4; the D is unclear. This chain's CDR3 is CAWRSTNEKLFF. The CDR3 coding sequence is TGTGCCTGGAGGTCAACTAATGAAAAACTGTTTTTT.